Presented here are 20 T cell receptor beta chains from one specimen sequenced in a study of T-cell reconstitution after alpha-beta-depleted transplantation in children. Unique molecular identifiers were used to barcode this TCRbeta library. TCRdb fed the PCR reads into MiXCR, producing one record per CDR3 protein. The sample lists approximately 500,000 distinct CDR3 sequences; roughly 30% were seen once. The input for sequencing was PBMCs, taken before TCRalphabeta/CD19-depleted stem cell transplant. Source of these receptors: a boy younger than two with Wiskott-Aldrich syndrome, due to receive a stem cell transplant.

This rearrangement joins TRBV28 to TRBJ2-2, with TRBD2 matching over 8 bases. Germline V gene data show CDR1 as MDHEN and CDR2 as SYDVKM. This CDR3 is 13 amino acids long. Trimming cost V 5 bases and J 8 bases; bases outside gene matches: 4. In DNA, the CDR3 is TGTGCCAGCAGTCCAATAGCGGGAGGGGAGCTGTTTTTT. It is translated as CASSPIAGGELFF.

This clonotype turned up a few times. The rearrangement joins TRBV5-1 to TRBJ1-4; no reliable D call. The CDR3 extends over 13 amino acids. Trimming pared 0 bases from V and 3 bases from J, leaving 3 bases between. Germline values: CDR1 SGHRS, CDR2 YFSETQ. Here the CDR3 DNA reads TGCGCCAGCAGCTTGGAGCCTAATGAAAAACTGTTTTTT. Amino acid sequence: CASSLEPNEKLFF.

This clonotype was counted between two and nine times. The rearrangement uses TRBV28 and TRBJ2-5; D assignment may be TRBD1 or TRBD2 (6 bases each). The V gene's germline CDR1 is MDHEN and CDR2 SYDVKM. Trimming took off 6 bases at V and 4 bases at J, with 18 bases between the two ends. The CDR3 length is 15 residues. CDR3 coding DNA: TGTGCCAGCAGCCCCCCCGACAGGAGGGCAGAGACCCAGTACTTC. This codes for CASSPPDRRAETQYF.

On this clonotype: Germline and junction disagree at one end, which may indicate a read error. The chain uses TRBV5-1 and TRBJ2-7; 8 bases line up with TRBD1. The length of the CDR3 is 14 residues. From germline, CDR1 is SGHRS and CDR2 YFSETQ. In nucleotides, the CDR3 is TGCGCCACCAGCCCCTGGACAGGGAATTACGAGCAGTACTTC. It is translated as CATSPWTGNYEQYF.

The gene calls are TRBV11-2 and TRBJ2-2; D might be TRBD2 (6 bases). The CDR3 covers 15 residues. Looked up from germline, CDR1 is SGHAT and CDR2 is FQNNGV. Trimming left V 5 bases short and J 3 bases short, with 13 bases between. The CDR3 coding sequence is TGTGCCAGCAGCGTACCTAGCGCCGACACCGGGGAGCTGTTTTTT. It specifies CASSVPSADTGELFF.

This rearrangement joins TRBV18 to TRBJ1-2; D is uncertain. The germline CDR1 and CDR2 sequences are KGHSH and LQKENI. The CDR3 runs 15 residues. The V end was cut by 6 bases, the J end by 3 bases, with 17 bases between. CDR3 in DNA: TGTGCCAGCTCCCCGTCAGCTACGCAGGACTATGGCTACACCTTC. Its translation is CASSPSATQDYGYTF. The whole variable domain, remainder taken from reference TRBV18 and TRBJ1-2, is NAGVMQNPRHLVRRRGQEARLRCSPMKGHSHVYWYRQLPEEGLKFMVYLQKENIIDESGMPKERFSAEFPKEGPSILRIQQVVRGDSAAYFCASSPSATQDYGYTFGSGTRLTVV.

This clonotype was observed a handful of times. The chain has TRBV10-3 and TRBJ2-7, with TRBD1 identical over 7 bases. This CDR3 spans 15 amino acids. The ends lost 3 bases at V and 4 bases at J; junction bases unmatched: 9. The germline V gene encodes CDR1 ENHRY and CDR2 SYGVKD. Written as DNA, the CDR3 is TGTGCCATCAGTGAAGGGACAGCGACCGGGTACGAGCAGTACTTC. Translation: CAISEGTATGYEQYF.

This chain links TRBV18 with TRBJ2-3; the match to TRBD1 covers 8 bases. With 3 bases clipped from V and 3 bases from J, the junction kept 5 bases outside the gene matches. This CDR3 has 15 amino acids. CDR1 KGHSH and CDR2 LQKENI come from the germline V gene. The CDR3 region is CASSPQTGVTDTQYF. DNA of the CDR3: TGTGCCAGCTCACCCCAGACAGGGGTTACAGATACGCAGTATTTT.

The rearrangement uses TRBV25-1 and TRBJ2-5, with D maybe TRBD2 (6 bases). CDR3 length: 14 residues. Germline CDR1 reads MGHDK; CDR2 reads SYGVNS. Between the trimmed V and J ends, which lost 7 bases and 5 bases, there was a span of 17 bases. This CDR3 is CASKTRGIHETQYF. Written as DNA, the CDR3 is TGTGCCAGCAAGACTAGAGGTATTCACGAGACCCAGTACTTC.

This clonotype was observed a handful of times. The chain recombines TRBV2 with TRBJ2-5; TRBD1 agrees at 7 bases. This CDR3 is 13 amino acids long. The V segment lost 6 bases and the J segment 6 bases; nucleotides outside the gene matches: 7. CDR1 is SNHLY, CDR2 FYNNEI, per germline. The CDR3: CASRDRQGQTQYF. The DNA for the CDR3 is TGTGCCAGCAGAGACAGACAGGGACAGACCCAGTACTTC.

This chain joins TRBV5-4 and TRBJ2-1; TRBD2 is a possible D gene (6 bases). Germline V gene data show CDR1 as SGHNT and CDR2 as YYREEE (reference sequence). Trimming left V 1 base short and J 0 bases short, with 8 bases between. This CDR3 is built from 15 residues. The DNA for the CDR3 is TGTGCCAGCAGCTTGCTAGCGATCTCCTACAATGAGCAGTTCTTC. This encodes CASSLLAISYNEQFF.

In this sample, this clonotype turned up a few times. This rearrangement joins TRBV5-1 to TRBJ1-1; TRBD1 aligns across 8 bases. The J segment lost 1 base and the V segment lost 3 bases, leaving 5 bases of the junction unmatched. This CDR3 is built from 15 residues. Looked up from germline, CDR1 is SGHRS and CDR2 is YFSETQ. This CDR3 is CASSWTGRWNTEAFF. In DNA, the CDR3 is TGCGCCAGCAGCTGGACAGGGCGATGGAACACTGAAGCTTTCTTT.

The chain has TRBV25-1 and TRBJ2-1, with 7 bases matching TRBD1. V was pared by 7 bases and J by 6 bases, with 3 bases of the junction left unmatched. The CDR3 sequence is 12 residues long. CDR1 MGHDK and CDR2 SYGVNS come from the germline V gene. CDR3 nucleotides: TGTGCCAGCAACAGGGGCGGCAATGAGCAGTTCTTC. Residues: CASNRGGNEQFF.

The chain employs TRBV10-3 and TRBJ2-3; 8 bases agree with TRBD2. Germline CDR1 and CDR2: ENHRY and SYGVKD. The length of the CDR3 is 14 residues. J was trimmed by 4 bases and V by 8 bases; bases with no gene match: 8. In nucleotides, the CDR3 is TGTGCCATCGGCCCAGCGGGAGTTGCAGATACGCAGTATTTT. Protein: CAIGPAGVADTQYF.

V usage is TRBV29-1 and J usage is TRBJ1-1; no clear D. The CDR3 is 12 amino acids. Per germline, CDR1 SQVTM and CDR2 ANQGSEA. Trimming cost V 6 bases and J 5 bases, with 13 bases left between them. In nucleotides, the CDR3 is TGCAGCGTGGGGTACTTAGGGACTGAAGCTTTCTTT. This codes for CSVGYLGTEAFF. Using reference TRBV29-1 and TRBJ1-1 for the parts outside the CDR3, the full variable domain is SAVISQKPSRDICQRGTSLTIQCQVDSQVTMMFWYRQQPGQSLTLIATANQGSEATYESGFVIDKFPISRPNLTFSTLTVSNMSPEDSSIYLCSVGYLGTEAFFGQGTRLTVV.

This clonotype was seen only a few times. This chain joins TRBV10-3 and TRBJ1-4, with 9 bases matching TRBD1. The ends lost 6 bases at V and 4 bases at J; junction bases unmatched: 3. Germline CDR1 ENHRY, CDR2 SYGVKD. The CDR3 is 14 residues long. This CDR3 is CAIRGTGSNEKLFF. Here the CDR3 DNA reads TGTGCCATCAGGGGGACAGGGAGTAATGAAAAACTGTTTTTT.

This clonotype was seen only a few times. The chain combines TRBV15 with TRBJ2-7; tentatively, D is TRBD1 (5 bases). The V and J ends lost 3 bases and 5 bases respectively, with 17 bases between them. The CDR3 runs 15 residues. In germline, CDR1 is LNHNV, CDR2 YYDKDF (reference sequence). CDR3 DNA sequence: TGTGCCACCAGCAGCGACGACCGCAGGGTTAACGAGCAGTACTTC. It is translated as CATSSDDRRVNEQYF.

This clonotype was found a few times. The rearrangement links TRBV12-3 or TRBV12-4 to TRBJ2-1, with 12 bases matching TRBD2. The V segment lost 5 bases and the J segment 9 bases; nucleotides outside the gene matches: 11. The length of the CDR3 is 16 residues. The chain's CDR3 is CASSPGLAGPYGEQFF. The CDR3 nucleotides read TGTGCCAGCAGTCCCGGACTAGCGGGACCTTACGGTGAGCAGTTCTTC.

This chain joins TRBV3-1 and TRBJ2-2, with TRBD2 identical over 8 bases. CDR3 size: 17 residues. In germline, CDR1 is LGHDT, CDR2 YNNKEL (reference sequence). The V segment lost 1 base and the J segment 5 bases; nucleotides outside the gene matches: 9. For the CDR3, the DNA is TGTGCCAGCAGCCAAGCCAAGGGGACTAGACAGACCGGGGAGCTGTTTTTT. Translation gives CASSQAKGTRQTGELFF.

The J gene is TRBJ1-2, the V gene TRBV7-9, with 7 bases that match TRBD1. Germline V CDR1 and CDR2: SEHNR, FQNEAQ (reference sequence). Trimming cost V 5 bases and J 7 bases; bases outside gene matches: 7. The CDR3 has 13 amino acids. For the CDR3, the DNA is TGTGCCAGCAGCCTAGGGGGCATGAGTGGCTACACCTTC. Translating gives CASSLGGMSGYTF.